The sequence of this TCR beta chain was determined in a study of T cells after yellow fever vaccination. The CDR3 spans 16 residues. The germline CDR1 and CDR2 sequences are SSHAT and FNYEAQ (reference sequence). Comment on this clonotype: Relative to the germline gene, one junction end is altered; a read error may explain this.

Researchers made TCR cDNA using 5'RACE template switching, and this step added a universal primer site and UMIs. TCRdb ran MiXCR on the 5' RACE reads and lists one entry per CDR3 protein. The sample includes approximately 610,000 distinct CDR3 sequences, roughly a sixth of them seen just once. Sequencing used PBMCs, obtained more than 4 days after the first yellow fever vaccination. The TCR sequence derives from a man younger than 35 who received the YFV17D yellow fever vaccine. J is TRBJ2-1 and V is TRBV7-7, with TRBD2 matching 13 bases. This CDR3 is CASSLGSGGLAGEQFF. CDR3 DNA: TGTGCTAGCAGCTTGGGATCCGGGGGACTAGCGGGGGAGCAGTTCTTC.